The following is a TCR beta chain sequence with its context. Its antigen is not identified. Germline-derived CDR1 and CDR2 are LNHNV and YYDKDF (reference sequence). The V gene end was trimmed by 0 bases and the J gene end by 3 bases; junction bases not matched to a gene: 3. The CDR3 extends over 16 amino acids. This entry belongs to a study of cytotoxic CD8 clonotypes in ibrutinib-treated CLL. Study-level results: Clonality, elevated at ibrutinib response, dropped back toward baseline at progression.

Method: immunoSEQ multiplex PCR; TCRdb's copy keeps in-frame clones and lacks some. Of about 160,000 clones in the sample, roughly four fifths are singletons; the top ten hold roughly 2%. The chain is built from TRBV15 and TRBJ2-1; 9 nucleotides agree with TRBD1. This clonotype originated in a human donor with chronic lymphocytic leukemia. The sequencing used PBMCs, collected after 12 months of ibrutinib treatment. The CDR3 here is CATSRDPGQGYNEQFF. CDR3 DNA: TGTGCCACCAGCAGAGATCCGGGACAGGGCTACAATGAGCAGTTCTTC.